This T cell receptor beta chain derives from a study of identical twins. Findings of the study overall: Excess sharing between twins was weaker in beta out-of-frame sequences. Abundant beta clonotypes from cord blood had fewer insertions, unlike memory repertoires, which showed none.

In this sample, this clonotype turned up many times. Its antigen is as yet unknown. Unique molecular identifiers were in the cDNA, with template-switch universal primer binding. TCRdb re-derived calls from the 5' RACE reads in MiXCR, one entry per CDR3 protein. The table has approximately 590,000 distinct CDR3 sequences, 9.5% to 10% seen once. This sample was also put to use in a study of yellow fever vaccine responses in identical twins. That work states: After vaccination, twins' T cell response reportedly seemed partly convergent, partly personalized.

The specimen sequenced was PBMCs. The sequence was obtained from a woman aged 18-35 years in good health.

The CDR3 DNA reads as TGTGCCAGCAGTTCCGGCCCGGGCAATCAGCCCCAGCATTTT. This translates into CASSSGPGNQPQHF. This sequence joins TRBV27 and TRBJ1-5; D remains unclear. The V end lost 4 bases, the J end lost 2 bases, and 9 bases lay between the germline ends. CDR1 is MNHEY, CDR2 SMNVEV, per germline (reference sequence). This CDR3 is built from 14 residues.